Following are 2 T cell receptor beta chains from one sample sequenced in a study of cytomegalovirus exposure and HLA in healthy donors. Primers: 60 Vbeta forward and 13 Jbeta reverse. Clones were sequenced by immunoSEQ multiplex PCR, and TCRdb holds only the in-frame ones, with some missing. The sample has more than 95,000 clones; approximately 80% are singletons. Sequenced material: PBMCs. The receptors shown here come from a man aged 18-30 years in good health and CMV-seronegative.

This clone appeared a few times. J is TRBJ1-1 and V is TRBV5-4; tentative D call: TRBD1 (5 bases). Looked up from germline, CDR1 is SGHNT and CDR2 is YYREEE (reference sequence). The CDR3 covers 12 residues. V lost 1 base to trimming and J lost 7 bases, with 8 bases between them. The CDR3 coding sequence is TGTGCCAGCAGCTTGAAGGGGTTTGAAGCTTTCTTT. Protein product: CASSLKGFEAFF.

The V gene is TRBV5-4, the J gene TRBJ1-1, with D maybe TRBD1 (6 bases). Trimming cost V 4 bases and J 1 base, with 14 bases left between them. Germline assignment: CDR1 SGHNT and CDR2 YYREEE (reference sequence). CDR3 size: 15 residues. CDR3 in DNA: TGTGCCAGCAGCGTAGAACAGGGTAGGAACACTGAAGCTTTCTTT. This codes for CASSVEQGRNTEAFF.